This is a list of T cell receptor beta chains from one sample in a study of CXCR3-negative and CXCR3-positive naive CD8 T cells. TCRdb reprocessed the 5' RACE reads and stores each CDR3 protein as one record, lacking DNA. This sample's clone table lists some 120,000 distinct CDR3 sequences. Sequences were obtained from naive CXCR3+ CD8+ T cells from blood. These receptors all come from a human donor in good health. Some clones in this sample may be carry-over from other donors' samples. Both conserved end residues are part of each CDR3.

J gene,V gene,CDR3 protein
TRBJ2-2,TRBV7-2,CASSFDGIWDGTPPSGELFF
TRBJ2-7,TRBV20-1,CSARKLAGVYEQYF
TRBJ2-1,TRBV14,CASSRDRLFNEQFF
TRBJ1-2,TRBV12-3/TRBV12-4,CASSLFLAFYGYTF
TRBJ2-1,TRBV23-1,CASSQDLAGGHNEQFF
TRBJ2-1,TRBV9,CASSGRLNEQFF
TRBJ2-1,TRBV20-1,CSARAFTSYNEQFF
TRBJ2-2,TRBV4-2,CASSSPGLTIFGELFF
TRBJ2-7,TRBV5-1,CASSLAASISYEQYF
TRBJ2-7,TRBV4-1,CASSQFGTDRVDEQYF
TRBJ2-3,TRBV9,CASSVYAGGPDTQYF
TRBJ1-3,TRBV2,CASSDDRGPGNTIYF
TRBJ2-5,TRBV4-3,CASSQRGGETQYF
TRBJ1-1,TRBV30,CAWLSGGGLFTEAFF
TRBJ1-6,TRBV7-9,CASSPVWGGSPLHF
TRBJ2-3,TRBV2,CASSEGLATSTDTQYF